The 18 T cell receptor beta chains presented below share a single source sample, sequenced in a study of response to subunit inactivated influenza vaccine. In TCRdb, the RT-PCR reads were re-called with MiXCR into one record per CDR3 protein. The table records roughly 650,000 distinct CDR3 sequences, approximately 15% of them present only once. The starting material was PBMCs from blood, obtained 14 to 15 days before vaccination. These receptors were obtained from a man between 45 and 60 years old who received an inactivated influenza vaccine.

As DNA, the CDR3 is TGTGCCAGCAGTTACTCAGGGGACTATGGCTACACCTTC. This codes for CASSYSGDYGYTF. The V gene is TRBV6-2 or TRBV6-3, the J gene TRBJ1-2, with a tentative D call TRBD1 (5 bases). V shed 0 bases and J shed 3 bases, with 5 bases lying between them. Germline V gives CDR1 MNHEY, CDR2 SVGEGT. The CDR3 runs to 13 residues.

This chain joins TRBV5-1 and TRBJ2-1; the match to TRBD2 covers 10 bases. Germline V gene data show CDR1 as SGHRS and CDR2 as YFSETQ. The CDR3 is 14 residues long. V lost 0 bases and J lost 8; bases outside the gene matches: 2. The CDR3 is CASSLVLAGYEQFF. In DNA, the CDR3 is TGCGCCAGCAGCTTGGTACTAGCGGGGTATGAGCAGTTCTTC.

The chain uses TRBV5-1 and TRBJ2-2, with 12 bases lining up with TRBD2. Germline assignment: CDR1 SGHRS and CDR2 YFSETQ. This CDR3 region has 16 residues. V lost 5 bases and J lost 4; bases outside the gene matches: 6. This CDR3 is CASRPTSGGLTGELFF. DNA of the CDR3: TGCGCCAGCAGACCTACTAGCGGGGGGCTCACCGGGGAGCTGTTTTTT.

This rearrangement joins TRBV21-1 to TRBJ2-3; TRBD1, the D gene given by the table, was not confirmed from the DNA. TRBV21-1 is listed as a pseudogene. CDR3 size: 16 residues. The CDR3, as DNA: TGTGCCAGCAGCAGTCATTTAGACAGGGATACAGATACGCAGTATTTT. Translation: CASSSHLDRDTDTQYF.

The chain is built from TRBV9 and TRBJ2-1; 7 nucleotides align to TRBD2. The germline gives CDR1 SGDLS, CDR2 YYNGEE. This CDR3 has 16 amino acids. The V segment lost 6 bases and the J segment 2 bases; nucleotides outside the gene matches: 11. This chain's CDR3 is CASTGGGTDTYNEQFF. The CDR3 nucleotides read TGTGCCAGCACTGGGGGGGGGACCGACACCTACAATGAGCAGTTCTTC.

The chain carries TRBV4-2 and TRBJ2-5; 7 bases agree with TRBD2. The CDR3 is made up of 17 amino acids. Germline V CDR1 and CDR2: LGHNA, YNFKEQ. J gave up 1 base and V 1 base, and 9 bases lay outside the gene matches. CDR3 region: CASSQGTLAACQETQYF. The CDR3 nucleotides are TGTGCCAGCAGCCAAGGGACCCTAGCGGCATGCCAAGAGACCCAGTACTTC.

About this clonotype: A much bigger clone sits one base away, suggesting this may be a read error. The rearrangement links TRBV7-6 to TRBJ1-5; tentative D call: TRBD1 (6 bases). The V gene's germline CDR1 is SGHVS and CDR2 FNYEAQ. The CDR3 extends over 16 amino acids. CDR3 nucleotide sequence: TGTGCCTGCAGCTTAATCGGAGGGAGGGGGAGTCAGCCCCAGCATTTT. This translates into CACSLIGGRGSQPQHF.

This clonotype turned up a few times. The chain recombines TRBV7-9 with TRBJ2-1, with 9 bases fitting TRBD1. Trimming at V came to 0 bases and at J to 12 bases, leaving 12 bases not matched to a gene. In germline, CDR1 is SEHNR, CDR2 FQNEAQ (reference sequence). This CDR3 region has 16 residues. This CDR3 is CASSLAARNDRGRQFF. The CDR3 DNA sequence: TGTGCCAGCAGCTTAGCCGCCCGAAACGACAGGGGGAGGCAGTTCTTC. The whole variable domain, filled in from reference TRBV7-9 and TRBJ2-1, reads DTGVSQNPRHKITKRGQNVTFRCDPISEHNRLYWYRQTLGQGPEFLTYFQNEAQLEKSRLLSDRFSAERPKGSFSTLEIQRTEQGDSAMYLCASSLAARNDRGRQFFGPGTRLTVL.

The chain recombines TRBV4-1 with TRBJ1-6; possibly TRBD1 for D (6 bases). V was cut by 0 bases and J by 13 bases, with 10 bases left in between. Germline-derived CDR1 and CDR2 are MGHRA and YSYEKL. The CDR3 totals 13 residues. The CDR3 is CASSQDWTAPLHF. In DNA, the CDR3 is TGCGCCAGCAGCCAAGATTGGACAGCCCCCCTCCACTTT.

This clonotype was counted ten times or more. The chain employs TRBV4-1 and TRBJ1-1; tentative D call: TRBD1 (6 bases). Germline CDR1 MGHRA, CDR2 YSYEKL. V shed 4 bases and J shed 5 bases, with 17 bases lying between them. CDR3 length: 15 residues. The CDR3 DNA sequence: TGCGCCAGCAGCCCGATAAGGGGGGGGAAAACTGAAGCTTTCTTT. Residues: CASSPIRGGKTEAFF.

CDR3 loop: CASRNGGDASYEQYF. Written as DNA, the CDR3 is TGTGCCAGCAGAAATGGAGGGGACGCCTCCTACGAGCAGTACTTC. V and J are TRBV12-3 or TRBV12-4 and TRBJ2-7; D perhaps matches TRBD2 (6 bases). There are 15 residues in the CDR3. Trimming removed 6 bases from V and 0 bases from J, with 15 bases in between.

The V and J genes are TRBV7-2 and TRBJ2-5; 8 nucleotides match TRBD2. Germline CDR1 SGHTA, CDR2 FQGNSA. V was clipped by 2 bases and J by 4 bases; unmatched bases: 3. The length of the CDR3 is 14 residues. The DNA for the CDR3 is TGTGCCAGCAGCTTAAACGCGGGGGGAGAGACCCAGTACTTC. It is translated as CASSLNAGGETQYF.

This clonotype was counted between two and nine times. J is TRBJ2-1 and V is TRBV6-5; D not resolved. V gave up 4 bases and J gave up 0 bases, with 10 bases separating them. Germline assignment: CDR1 MNHEY and CDR2 SVGAGI. This CDR3 has 15 residues. CDR3 DNA sequence: TGTGCCAGCAGTTCCTGGGCGTTCTCCTACAATGAGCAGTTCTTC. It codes for CASSSWAFSYNEQFF.

This chain joins TRBV7-6 and TRBJ2-1; TRBD2 matches at 9 bases. V lost 1 base and J lost 7; bases outside the gene matches: 8. Germline CDR1 is SGHVS and CDR2 is FNYEAQ. The CDR3 has 16 amino acids. The CDR3 loop reads CASSLEGGGAGNEQFF. The CDR3 bases are TGTGCCAGCAGCTTAGAGGGCGGGGGGGCCGGGAATGAGCAGTTCTTC.

This clonotype was recorded many times. The chain couples TRBV29-1 to TRBJ2-2, with 11 bases aligning to TRBD2. The CDR3 has 14 residues. Germline CDR1 is SQVTM and CDR2 is ANQGSEA. V lost 7 bases, J lost 5 bases, and 6 bases stayed unmatched. Here the CDR3 reads CSARSSGRTGELFF. The CDR3 coding sequence is TGCAGCGCTAGGTCTAGCGGGAGGACCGGGGAGCTGTTTTTT.

The chain links TRBV18 to TRBJ1-2, with TRBD1 matching 8 bases. The V gene end was trimmed by 6 bases and the J gene end by 8 bases; junction bases not matched to a gene: 11. CDR1 and CDR2 from the germline V gene are KGHSH and LQKENI. This CDR3 has 14 amino acids. CDR3 nucleotide sequence: TGTGCCAGCTCCCCCACTGACAGGGGTGGCGGCTACACCTTC. Encoded protein: CASSPTDRGGGYTF.

This clonotype was picked up a small number of times. The CDR3 DNA reads TGTGCCAGCAGCTCACGGGCCCTAGCCAAAAACATTCAGTACTTC. This encodes CASSSRALAKNIQYF. V and J are TRBV7-2 and TRBJ2-4; no firm D call. Deletions cut 4 bases from V and 0 bases from J, with 10 bases between. Germline assignment: CDR1 SGHTA and CDR2 FQGNSA. The length of the CDR3 is 15 residues.

In its sample, this clonotype was seen a few times. A single base separates this from a much larger clone, so it may be a read error. The CDR3 nucleotides are TGTGCCAGCAGTTTCAGGGAGAATCAGCCCCAGCATTTT. This gives the protein CASSFRENQPQHF. The chain employs TRBV27 and TRBJ1-5, with D possibly TRBD1 on 5 matching bases. There are 13 residues in the CDR3. The germline V gene has CDR1 MNHEY and CDR2 SMNVEV (reference sequence). The ends were cut back, 3 bases at V and 4 bases at J, with 7 bases in the middle.